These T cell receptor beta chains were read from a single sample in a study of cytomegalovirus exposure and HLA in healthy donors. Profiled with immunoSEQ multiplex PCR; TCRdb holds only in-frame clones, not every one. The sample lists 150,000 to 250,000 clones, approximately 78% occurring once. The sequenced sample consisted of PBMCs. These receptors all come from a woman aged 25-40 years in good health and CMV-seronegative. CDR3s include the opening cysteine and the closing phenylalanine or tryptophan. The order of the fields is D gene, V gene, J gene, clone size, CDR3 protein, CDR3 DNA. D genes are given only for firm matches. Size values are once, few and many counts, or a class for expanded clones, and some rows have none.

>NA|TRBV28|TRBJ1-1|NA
CASSSRKPSNTEAFF
TGTGCCAGCAGTTCTCGAAAGCCCTCGAACACTGAAGCTTTCTTT
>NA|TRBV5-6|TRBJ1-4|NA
CASSLWSWDNLNEKLFF
TGTGCCAGCAGCTTGTGGAGCTGGGACAATCTCAATGAAAAACTGTTTTTT
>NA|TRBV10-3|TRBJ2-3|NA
CASRGRRVTDTQYF
TGTGCCTCCAGGGGCAGGAGAGTCACAGATACGCAGTATTTT
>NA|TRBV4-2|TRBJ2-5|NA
CASSHGYTGQETQYF
TGTGCCAGCAGCCACGGCTATACAGGCCAAGAGACCCAGTACTTC
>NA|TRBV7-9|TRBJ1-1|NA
CASSLGYGNTEAFF
TGTGCCAGCAGCTTAGGTTACGGGAACACTGAAGCTTTCTTT
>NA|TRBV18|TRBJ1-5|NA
CASSPAGQKILSNQPQHF
TGTGCCAGCTCACCGGCCGGACAGAAAATTCTTAGCAATCAGCCCCAGCATTTT
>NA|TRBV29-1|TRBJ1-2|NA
CSVGLGTGGYTF
TGCAGCGTTGGGTTGGGTACGGGAGGCTACACCTTC
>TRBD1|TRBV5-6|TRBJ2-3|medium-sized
CASSPDRRSTDTQYF
TGTGCCAGCAGCCCGGACAGGCGATCCACAGATACGCAGTATTTT
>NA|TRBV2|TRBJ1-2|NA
CASIREQGLNGYGYTF
TGTGCCAGCATTCGCGAACAGGGTCTAAATGGGTATGGCTACACCTTC
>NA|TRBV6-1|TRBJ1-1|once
CASSERQVGGGTEAFF
TGTGCCAGCAGTGAACGGCAGGTCGGGGGAGGCACTGAAGCTTTCTTT
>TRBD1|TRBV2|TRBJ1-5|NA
CASRTGTRSNQPQHF
TGTGCCAGCAGGACAGGGACTCGATCCAATCAGCCCCAGCATTTT
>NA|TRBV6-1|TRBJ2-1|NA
CASSEWVRGTNPPNEQFF
TGTGCCAGCAGTGAATGGGTGAGGGGGACTAATCCTCCGAATGAGCAGTTCTTC
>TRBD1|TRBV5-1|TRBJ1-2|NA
CASSLQGANYGYTF
TGCGCCAGCAGCTTACAGGGGGCTAACTATGGCTACACCTTC
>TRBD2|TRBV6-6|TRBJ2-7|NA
CASSLAGGPYEQYF
TGTGCCAGCAGCTTAGCGGGGGGGCCCTACGAGCAGTACTTC
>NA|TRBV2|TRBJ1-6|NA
CASLQVFNSPLHF
TGTGCCAGCCTTCAGGTCTTCAATTCACCCCTCCACTTT
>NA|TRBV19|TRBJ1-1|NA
CASRLQMNTEAFF
TGTGCCAGTAGGCTTCAGATGAACACTGAAGCTTTCTTT
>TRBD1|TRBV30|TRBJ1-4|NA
CAWSVRQGDEKLFF
TGTGCCTGGAGTGTAAGACAGGGCGATGAAAAACTGTTTTTT
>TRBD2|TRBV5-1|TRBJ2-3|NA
CASSRLAGETDTQYF
TGCGCCAGCAGCCGGCTAGCGGGGGAAACAGATACGCAGTATTTT
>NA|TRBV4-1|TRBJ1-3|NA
CASSQAGQSSGNTIYF
TGCGCCAGCAGCCAAGCCGGACAGAGCTCTGGAAACACCATATATTTT
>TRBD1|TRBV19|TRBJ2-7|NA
CASSSRRDRGNSYEQYF
TGTGCCAGTAGTTCCCGGCGGGACAGGGGAAACTCCTACGAGCAGTACTTC
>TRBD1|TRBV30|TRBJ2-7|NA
CACRYSGQGFYEQYF
TGTGCCTGCCGCTATTCGGGACAGGGATTCTACGAGCAGTACTTC
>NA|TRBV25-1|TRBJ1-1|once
CASSYSGRHTEAFF
TGTGCCAGCTCCTATAGCGGGCGGCACACTGAAGCTTTCTTT
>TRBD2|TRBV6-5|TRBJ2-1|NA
CASSLERLAGYEQFF
TGTGCCAGCAGTTTGGAACGACTAGCGGGATACGAGCAGTTCTTC
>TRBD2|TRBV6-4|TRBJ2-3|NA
CASSDSSGGDTDTQYF
TGTGCCAGCAGTGACTCGAGCGGGGGCGATACAGATACGCAGTATTTT
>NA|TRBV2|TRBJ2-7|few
CASIWGGSYEQYF
TGTGCCAGCATTTGGGGAGGCTCCTACGAGCAGTACTTC
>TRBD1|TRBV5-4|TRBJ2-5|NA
CASRTRQGSQETQYF
TGTGCCAGCAGGACGAGACAGGGTAGCCAAGAGACCCAGTACTTC
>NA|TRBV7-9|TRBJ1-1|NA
CASSFRGNTEAFF
TGTGCCAGCAGCTTCCGGGGTAACACTGAAGCTTTCTTT
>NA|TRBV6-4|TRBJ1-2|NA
CASSITQGSAYGYTF
TGTGCCAGCAGCATCACACAGGGCAGTGCCTATGGCTACACCTTC
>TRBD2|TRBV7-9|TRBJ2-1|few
CASSGRLASRAYNEQFF
TGTGCCAGCAGCGGGCGACTAGCGAGTCGGGCCTACAATGAGCAGTTCTTC
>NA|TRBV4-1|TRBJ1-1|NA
CASSPRAANTEAFF
TGCGCCAGCAGCCCGCGGGCTGCTAACACTGAAGCTTTCTTT
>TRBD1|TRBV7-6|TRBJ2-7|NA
CASSLEGQDIYEQYF
TGTGCCAGCAGCTTAGAGGGACAGGATATTTACGAGCAGTACTTC
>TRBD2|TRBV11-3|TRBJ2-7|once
CASSKGLVYEQYF
TGTGCCAGCAGTAAGGGACTAGTCTACGAGCAGTACTTC
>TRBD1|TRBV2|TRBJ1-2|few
CASSDRVQPYTYGYTF
TGTGCCAGCAGCGACAGGGTCCAACCCTATACCTATGGCTACACCTTC